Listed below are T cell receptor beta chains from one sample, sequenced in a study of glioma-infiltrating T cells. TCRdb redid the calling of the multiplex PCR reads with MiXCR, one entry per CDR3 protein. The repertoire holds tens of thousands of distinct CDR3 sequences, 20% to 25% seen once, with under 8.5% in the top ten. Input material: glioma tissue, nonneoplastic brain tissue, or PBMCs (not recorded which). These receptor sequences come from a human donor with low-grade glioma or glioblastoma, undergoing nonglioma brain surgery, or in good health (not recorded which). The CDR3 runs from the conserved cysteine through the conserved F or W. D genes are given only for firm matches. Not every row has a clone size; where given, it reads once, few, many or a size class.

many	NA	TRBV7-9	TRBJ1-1	CASSLESATEAFF	TGTGCCAGCAGCTTAGAGTCGGCCACTGAAGCTTTCTTT
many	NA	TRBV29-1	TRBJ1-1	CSVADGNTEAFF	TGCAGCGTTGCCGACGGGAACACTGAAGCTTTCTTT
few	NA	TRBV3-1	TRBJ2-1	CASSHHSSSSYNEQFF	TGTGCCAGCAGCCACCACAGCTCGAGCTCCTACAATGAGCAGTTCTTC
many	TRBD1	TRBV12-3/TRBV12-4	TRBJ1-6	CASRRQGTNNSPLHF	TGTGCCAGCAGACGACAGGGTACGAATAATTCACCCCTCCACTTT
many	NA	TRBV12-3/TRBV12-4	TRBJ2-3	CASSSHQDTQYF	TGTGCCAGCAGTTCCCACCAAGATACGCAGTATTTT
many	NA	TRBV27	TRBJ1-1	CASSPRGRWGRTEAFF	TGTGCCAGCAGTCCCAGGGGTAGGTGGGGGCGGACTGAAGCTTTCTTT
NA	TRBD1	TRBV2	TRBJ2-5	CASSRDRAETQYF	TGTGCCAGCAGTCGGGACAGGGCAGAGACCCAGTACTTC
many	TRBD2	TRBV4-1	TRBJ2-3	CASSQEGTVAGHGDTQYF	TGCGCCAGCAGCCAAGAAGGAACGGTAGCGGGACACGGAGATACGCAGTATTTT
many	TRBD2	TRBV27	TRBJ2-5	CASSFRLAGGPPQETQYF	TGTGCCAGCAGTTTTAGACTAGCGGGAGGGCCCCCCCAAGAGACCCAGTACTTC
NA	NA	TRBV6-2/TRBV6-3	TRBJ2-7	CASTLLEDVYYEQYF	TGTGCCAGCACCCTACTAGAGGACGTTTACTACGAGCAGTACTTC
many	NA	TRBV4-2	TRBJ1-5	CASSQVGQPQHF	TGTGCCAGCAGCCAAGTAGGTCAGCCCCAGCATTTT
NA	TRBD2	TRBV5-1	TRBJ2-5	CASSLDSRGGPQTQYF	TGCGCCAGCAGCTTGGACTCCCGGGGGGGGCCTCAGACCCAGTACTTC
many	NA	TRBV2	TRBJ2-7	CASSDPRGDYEQYF	TGTGCCAGCAGTGACCCCAGGGGGGACTACGAGCAGTACTTC
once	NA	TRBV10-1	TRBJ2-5	CASSVDQRTTQYF	TGCGCCAGCAGTGTGGACCAACGGACGACCCAGTACTTC
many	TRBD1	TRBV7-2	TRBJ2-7	CASSLFGTGEDEQYF	TGTGCCAGCAGCTTATTTGGGACAGGGGAGGACGAGCAGTACTTC
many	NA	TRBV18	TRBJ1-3	CASSTIPPHRSGNTIYF	TGTGCCAGCTCCACGATACCCCCCCATCGCTCTGGAAACACCATATATTTT
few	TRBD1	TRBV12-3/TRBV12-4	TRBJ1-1	CASIGTGGNTEAFF	TGTGCCAGCATTGGGACAGGCGGTAACACTGAAGCTTTCTTT
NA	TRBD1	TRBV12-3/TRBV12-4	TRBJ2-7	CASSQRQGVMAYEQYF	TGTGCCAGCAGTCAAAGACAGGGGGTAATGGCCTACGAGCAGTACTTC
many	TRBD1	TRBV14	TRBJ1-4	CASSRNRGRGEKLFF	TGTGCCAGCAGCCGTAACAGGGGGCGCGGTGAAAAACTGTTTTTT
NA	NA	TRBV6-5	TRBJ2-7	CASSYSFVGRGEQYF	TGTGCCAGCAGTTACTCGTTTGTCGGGAGAGGGGAGCAGTACTTC
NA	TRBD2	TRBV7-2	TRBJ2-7	CARPSSPSGRACEQYF	TGTGCCAGACCAAGCAGCCCAAGCGGGAGGGCTTGCGAGCAGTACTTC
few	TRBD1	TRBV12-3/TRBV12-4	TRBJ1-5	CASRAGQNSNQPQHF	TGTGCCAGCAGAGCGGGACAGAATAGCAATCAGCCCCAGCATTTT
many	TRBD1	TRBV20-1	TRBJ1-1	CSAVWTGGARTEAFF	TGCAGTGCGGTCTGGACAGGGGGCGCCCGGACTGAAGCTTTCTTT
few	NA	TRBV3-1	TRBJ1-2	CASSRLLKTENGYTF	TGTGCCAGCAGCCGATTACTTAAGACGGAGAACGGCTACACCTTC
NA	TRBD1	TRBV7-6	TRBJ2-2	CASSSGTGGIGELFF	TGTGCCAGCAGCTCCGGGACAGGGGGCATCGGGGAGCTGTTTTTT
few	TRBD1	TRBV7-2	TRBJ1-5	CASSQQTGGGQPQHF	TGTGCCAGCAGCCAACAAACAGGGGGAGGTCAGCCCCAGCATTTT
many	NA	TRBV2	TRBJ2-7	CASSDSSPTYEQYF	TGTGCCAGCAGTGACTCTAGCCCAACCTACGAGCAGTACTTC
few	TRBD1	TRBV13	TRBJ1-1	CASARTGGFMNTEAFF	TGTGCCAGCGCCAGGACAGGGGGCTTCATGAACACTGAAGCTTTCTTT
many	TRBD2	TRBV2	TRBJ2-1	CASSLSGPGYNEQFF	TGTGCCAGCAGCCTTAGCGGGCCTGGGTACAATGAGCAGTTCTTC
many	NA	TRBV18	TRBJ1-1	CASSPWEGRGGTEAFF	TGTGCCAGCTCACCGTGGGAGGGGCGAGGGGGCACTGAAGCTTTCTTT
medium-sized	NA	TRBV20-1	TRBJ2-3	CSLGTDTQYF	TGCTCCCTGGGCACAGATACGCAGTATTTT
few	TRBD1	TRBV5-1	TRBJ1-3	CASSLSGTGSSGNTIYF	TGCGCCAGCAGCTTGAGTGGGACAGGAAGCTCTGGAAACACCATATATTTT
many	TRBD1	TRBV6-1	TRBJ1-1	CASRVEGANTEAFF	TGTGCCAGCAGAGTTGAGGGGGCGAACACTGAAGCTTTCTTT
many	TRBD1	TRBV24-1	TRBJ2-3	CATSERTGDTDTQYF	TGTGCCACCAGTGAAAGGACAGGGGATACAGATACGCAGTATTTT
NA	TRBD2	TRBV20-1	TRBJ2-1	CSASGGGNEQFF	TGCAGTGCTAGCGGGGGGGGAAATGAGCAGTTCTTC
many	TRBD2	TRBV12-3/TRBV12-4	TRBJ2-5	CASSAPGLARETQYF	TGTGCCAGCAGTGCACCGGGACTAGCTAGAGAGACCCAGTACTTC
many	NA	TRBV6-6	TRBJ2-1	CASSYLQEAGEQFF	TGTGCCAGCAGTTACCTACAAGAGGCCGGTGAGCAGTTCTTC
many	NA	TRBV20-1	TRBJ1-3	CSAISGNTIYF	TGCAGTGCTATATCTGGAAACACCATATATTTT
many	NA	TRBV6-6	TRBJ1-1	CASSYGTRRVGTEAFF	TGTGCCAGCAGTTACGGGACCAGGAGGGTCGGCACTGAAGCTTTCTTT
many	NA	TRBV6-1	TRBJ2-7	CASRGDIYYEQYF	TGTGCCAGCAGGGGGGACATCTACTACGAGCAGTACTTC
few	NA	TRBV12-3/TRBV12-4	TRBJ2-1	CASNLAFDEQFF	TGTGCCAGCAATCTAGCCTTCGATGAGCAGTTCTTC
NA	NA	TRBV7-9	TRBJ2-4	CASSLGNGGNIQYF	TGTGCCAGCAGCTTAGGCAACGGCGGAAACATTCAGTACTTC